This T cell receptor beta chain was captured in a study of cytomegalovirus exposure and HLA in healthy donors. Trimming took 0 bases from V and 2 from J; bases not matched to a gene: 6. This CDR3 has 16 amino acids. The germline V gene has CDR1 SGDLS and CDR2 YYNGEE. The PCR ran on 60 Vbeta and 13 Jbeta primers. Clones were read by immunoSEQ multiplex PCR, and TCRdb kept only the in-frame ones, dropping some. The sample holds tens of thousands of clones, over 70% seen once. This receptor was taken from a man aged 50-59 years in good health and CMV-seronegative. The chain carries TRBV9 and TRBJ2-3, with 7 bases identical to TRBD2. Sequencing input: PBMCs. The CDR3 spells CASSVGRTSDTDTQYF. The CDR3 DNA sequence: TGTGCCAGCAGCGTAGGTCGCACTAGCGACACAGATACGCAGTATTTT.